These 21 T cell receptor beta chains were all obtained from the same sample, sequenced in a study of OX40 agonist ivuxolimab in advanced cancers. The library was prepared using the immunoSEQ multiplex PCR assay. Drawn from immuneACCESS, this table holds only the in-frame rearrangements with V and J called that TCRdb kept. Clones are partly lost; checked studies trace under half to an unresolved V gene and leave the rest unexplained. In all, the sample holds 75,000 to 100,000 clones, and under 85% of those were seen once. The ten largest clonotypes hold around 5.9% of the sample. The source material was CD4+ or CD8+ T cells sorted from blood, sampled in a trial of the OX40 agonist ivuxolimab. These TCRs come from an adult with an advanced solid tumor such as melanoma, head and neck, liver or kidney cancer.

CDR3 protein: CASSLAGLGMNTEAFF. The CDR3 coding sequence is TGTGCCAGCAGCTTAGCGGGTCTGGGAATGAACACTGAAGCTTTCTTT. The chain is built from TRBV7-2 and TRBJ1-1; D unresolved. This CDR3 has 16 residues. CDR1 is SGHTA, CDR2 FQGNSA, per germline. Trimming took off 0 bases at V and 0 bases at J, with 11 bases between the two ends.

This chain uses TRBV5-1 with TRBJ2-1; D not resolved. CDR3 length: 15 residues. CDR1 SGHRS and CDR2 YFSETQ come from the germline V gene. The ends were cut back, 2 bases at V and 5 bases at J, with 14 bases in the middle. In DNA, the CDR3 is TGCGCCAGCAGCTTTTGGGATCAGCTTGACAATGAGCAGTTCTTC. Residues: CASSFWDQLDNEQFF.

The chain carries TRBV18 and TRBJ2-7, with TRBD1 identical over 7 bases. The germline V gene encodes CDR1 KGHSH and CDR2 LQKENI. V dropped 3 bases and J dropped 1; count of bases not matched to a gene: 6. The CDR3 spans 15 residues. The CDR3, as DNA: TGTGCCAGCTCACCGCAGGGGGACCCTTCCTACGAGCAGTACTTC. Its protein product is CASSPQGDPSYEQYF.

J is TRBJ2-1 and V is TRBV5-1, with 10 bases aligning to TRBD2. This CDR3 spans 14 amino acids. V trimming: 4 bases; J trimming: 15 bases; junction bases outside the gene matches: 13. The V gene's germline CDR1 is SGHRS and CDR2 YFSETQ. In nucleotides, the CDR3 is TGCGCCAGCAGCCGAGAGAGCGGGAGGGTGAATCCGTTCTTC. This sequence encodes CASSRESGRVNPFF.

The V and J genes are TRBV30 and TRBJ1-5; 8 bases line up with TRBD1. Germline V gene sequence: CDR1 GTSNPN, CDR2 SVGIG (reference sequence). The CDR3 is 14 amino acids. J was trimmed by 3 bases and V by 4 bases; bases with no gene match: 5. The CDR3 DNA reads as TGTGCCTGGACAGGGGGCTTGACCAATCAGCCCCAGCATTTT. This gives the protein CAWTGGLTNQPQHF.

This chain uses TRBV18 with TRBJ2-1; a weak D match, TRBD2 (5 bases). The CDR3 totals 13 residues. V lost 0 bases, J lost 7 bases, and 7 bases lay in between. From germline, CDR1 is KGHSH and CDR2 LQKENI. CDR3 region: CASSPPTGNEQFF. DNA for the CDR3: TGTGCCAGCTCACCACCCACGGGGAATGAGCAGTTCTTC. Supplemented by reference TRBV18 and TRBJ2-1, the full variable domain reads NAGVMQNPRHLVRRRGQEARLRCSPMKGHSHVYWYRQLPEEGLKFMVYLQKENIIDESGMPKERFSAEFPKEGPSILRIQQVVRGDSAAYFCASSPPTGNEQFFGPGTRLTVL.

This clone was counted a few times. This chain uses TRBV5-1 with TRBJ2-1, with 10 bases identical to TRBD2. CDR1 is SGHRS, CDR2 YFSETQ, per germline. The CDR3 runs 16 residues. J gave up 10 bases and V 0 bases, and 10 bases lay outside the gene matches. CDR3 amino acids: CASSLAFGLAVGEQFF. The CDR3 nucleotides read TGCGCCAGCAGCTTGGCCTTCGGACTAGCGGTGGGGGAGCAGTTCTTC. The variable domain in full, with the rest retrieved from reference TRBV5-1 and TRBJ2-1, is KAGVTQTPRYLIKTRGQQVTLSCSPISGHRSVSWYQQTPGQGLQFLFEYFSETQRNKGNFPGRFSGRQFSNSRSEMNVSTLELGDSALYLCASSLAFGLAVGEQFFGPGTRLTVL.

The chain joins TRBV12-5 to TRBJ2-1; 9 nucleotides match TRBD1. CDR1 is LGHNT and CDR2 is FRNRAP in the germline V gene. J gave up 7 bases and V 3 bases, and 10 bases lay outside the gene matches. The CDR3 sequence is 16 residues long. CDR3 bases: TGTGCTAGTGGTTTTGCGTGGGACAGGGCGGGAAATGAGCAGTTCTTC. It yields the protein CASGFAWDRAGNEQFF. Together with reference TRBV12-5 and TRBJ2-1, the CDR3 gives the full variable domain: DARVTQTPRHKVTEMGQEVTMRCQPILGHNTVFWYRQTMMQGLELLAYFRNRAPLDDSGMPKDRFSAEMPDATLATLKIQPSEPRDSAVYFCASGFAWDRAGNEQFFGPGTRLTVL.

The chain is built from TRBV6-4 and TRBJ2-7; 9 nucleotides align to TRBD2. The CDR3 is made up of 17 amino acids. V lost 0 bases, J lost 5 bases, and 11 bases stayed unmatched. Germline CDR1 and CDR2: MRHNA and SNTAGT. The CDR3: CASSDSKRREGCHEQYF. The CDR3 coding sequence is TGTGCCAGCAGTGACTCGAAGCGGCGGGAGGGCTGCCACGAGCAGTACTTC.

The chain uses TRBV11-2 and TRBJ1-1; D might be TRBD1 (5 bases). The germline gives CDR1 SGHAT, CDR2 FQNNGV. The V and J ends lost 5 bases and 2 bases respectively, with 27 bases between them. This CDR3 is built from 19 residues. CDR3 amino acids: CASSLWDVGTGRHNTEAFF. CDR3 coding DNA: TGTGCCAGCAGCCTATGGGATGTTGGGACGGGGAGGCATAACACTGAAGCTTTCTTT.

This clone was detected only once. J is TRBJ1-6 and V is TRBV9; D may be TRBD1 (6 bases). Germline CDR1 reads SGDLS; CDR2 reads YYNGEE. V was shortened by 3 bases and J by 3 bases, with 13 bases between the two germline ends. The CDR3 is 16 amino acids. The chain's CDR3 is CASSGKGGNYNSPLHF. The CDR3 nucleotides are TGTGCCAGCAGCGGGAAGGGGGGTAACTATAATTCACCCCTCCACTTT.

This chain uses TRBV11-2 with TRBJ2-4; D may be TRBD1 (6 bases). Deletions cut 7 bases from V and 1 base from J, with 17 bases between. Germline lookup yields CDR1 SGHAT and CDR2 FQNNGV. The CDR3 extends over 16 amino acids. CDR3 in amino acids: CASTYQGRVAKNIQYF. The DNA for the CDR3 is TGTGCCAGCACCTACCAGGGGAGAGTGGCCAAAAACATTCAGTACTTC.

The V gene is TRBV20-1, the J gene TRBJ2-1; D is undetermined. This CDR3 spans 10 amino acids. Germline values: CDR1 DFQATT, CDR2 SNEGSKA (reference sequence). V was pared by 3 bases and J by 6 bases, with 3 bases between. The CDR3 sequence: CSARSNEQFF. CDR3 in DNA: TGCAGTGCTAGGTCCAATGAGCAGTTCTTC.

This clone was counted a single time. The chain employs TRBV11-2 and TRBJ1-5; TRBD1 agrees at 7 bases. The CDR3 is 16 residues long. Germline V CDR1 and CDR2: SGHAT, FQNNGV. V dropped 2 bases and J dropped 0; count of bases not matched to a gene: 4. The CDR3 reads CASSLLTGNSNQPQHF. The CDR3 nucleotides are TGTGCCAGCAGCTTACTGACAGGGAATAGCAATCAGCCCCAGCATTTT. The variable domain in full, completed from reference TRBV11-2 and TRBJ1-5, reads EAGVAQSPRYKIIEKRQSVAFWCNPISGHATLYWYQQILGQGPKLLIQFQNNGVVDDSQLPKDRFSAERLKGVDSTLKIQPAKLEDSAVYLCASSLLTGNSNQPQHFGDGTRLSIL.

V is TRBV5-1 and J is TRBJ2-5, with D possibly called TRBD1 or TRBD2 (5 bases each). The J call may be incorrect, as the DNA end agrees better with TRBJ2-7. The CDR3 length is 13 residues. CDR1 and CDR2 from the germline V gene are SGHRS and YFSETQ. DNA of the CDR3: TGCGCCAGCAGCTTGGGGGACCTTTACGAGCAGTACTTC. Translated: CASSLGDLYEQYF.

The chain employs TRBV5-1 and TRBJ2-5; D unclear. V lost 0 bases and J lost 4, with 10 bases in between. CDR1 and CDR2 (germline): SGHRS, YFSETQ. This CDR3 has 14 amino acids. CDR3 nucleotide sequence: TGCGCCAGCAGCTTGGCCGAGAACGGAGAGACCCAGTACTTC. Amino acids: CASSLAENGETQYF.

The V call is TRBV7-2, the J call TRBJ2-3, with no clear D. V was pared by 1 base and J by 0 bases, with 2 bases between. This CDR3 is built from 13 residues. CDR1 is SGHTA, CDR2 FQGNSA, per germline. CDR3 DNA sequence: TGTGCCAGCAGCTTAGTCAGCACAGATACGCAGTATTTT. The encoded protein is CASSLVSTDTQYF.

The rearrangement links TRBV6-1 to TRBJ1-2, with D maybe TRBD1 (5 bases). The length of the CDR3 is 13 residues. Germline V gives CDR1 MNHNS, CDR2 SASEGT. Trimming shortened V by 7 bases and J by 6 bases, and 15 bases separated the two germline ends. The CDR3 DNA is TGTGCCAGCAAGCAGGGAAGGACCGATGGCTACACCTTC. It is translated as CASKQGRTDGYTF.

In this sample, this clone turned up a few times. The V gene is TRBV7-2, the J gene TRBJ2-5, with 7 bases that match TRBD2. The germline CDR1 and CDR2 sequences are SGHTA and FQGNSA. The CDR3 runs 14 residues. V shed 0 bases, J shed 5 bases, and the junction held 3 bases outside the gene matches. This CDR3 is CASSLAGGLETQYF. The CDR3 DNA follows: TGTGCCAGCAGCTTAGCGGGAGGGTTGGAGACCCAGTACTTC.

The chain carries TRBV7-3 and TRBJ2-7; 7 nucleotides match TRBD1. CDR3 size: 15 residues. V shed 4 bases and J 0 bases; nucleotides not matched to a gene: 6. The germline V gene has CDR1 SGHTA and CDR2 FQGTGA. CDR3 coding DNA: TGTGCCAGCAGCTGCCTGGGACAGAGCTCCTACGAGCAGTACTTC. Amino acids: CASSCLGQSSYEQYF.

The chain joins TRBV19 to TRBJ2-7; TRBD1 agrees at 8 bases. From germline, CDR1 is LNHDA and CDR2 SQIVND (reference sequence). The CDR3 covers 16 residues. V trimming: 0 bases; J trimming: 2 bases; junction bases outside the gene matches: 6. Here the CDR3 reads CASSIESGTGTYEQYF. The CDR3, as DNA: TGTGCCAGTAGTATAGAATCCGGGACAGGCACCTACGAGCAGTACTTC.